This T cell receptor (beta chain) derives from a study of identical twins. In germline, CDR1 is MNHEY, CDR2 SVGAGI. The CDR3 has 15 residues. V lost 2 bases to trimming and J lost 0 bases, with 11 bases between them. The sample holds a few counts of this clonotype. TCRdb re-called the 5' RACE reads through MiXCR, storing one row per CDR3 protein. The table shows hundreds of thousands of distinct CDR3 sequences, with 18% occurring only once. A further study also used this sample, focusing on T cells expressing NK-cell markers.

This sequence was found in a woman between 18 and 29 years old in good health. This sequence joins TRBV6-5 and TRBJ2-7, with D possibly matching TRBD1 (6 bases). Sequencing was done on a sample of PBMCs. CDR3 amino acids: CASSYTRTASYEQYF. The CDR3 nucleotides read TGTGCCAGCAGTTACACAAGGACAGCCTCCTACGAGCAGTACTTC.